This passage covers 2 T cell receptor beta chains from one sample sequenced in a study of control samples from healthy donors and cancer patients. The repertoire was sequenced with immunoSEQ multiplex PCR; TCRdb's copy has only in-frame clones and lacks some. The repertoire consists of over 100,000 clones, with 75% to 90% occurring once and the leading ten covering under 20%. The specimen sequenced was blood. These receptors came from a woman aged 50 to 60 in good health.

DNA of the CDR3: TGTGCCAGTACCCCGGGACGGGACTACAATGAGCAGTTCTTC. Translation gives CASTPGRDYNEQFF. This chain uses TRBV19 with TRBJ2-1; D assignment may be TRBD1 or TRBD2 (5 bases each). CDR3 length: 14 residues. Trimming pared 7 bases from V and 3 bases from J, leaving 13 bases between. Germline V lookup: CDR1 LNHDA, CDR2 SQIVND (reference sequence). Together with reference TRBV19 and TRBJ2-1, the CDR3 gives the full variable domain: DGGITQSPKYLFRKEGQNVTLSCEQNLNHDAMYWYRQDPGQGLRLIYYSQIVNDFQKGDIAEGYSVSREKKESFPLTVTSAQKNPTAFYLCASTPGRDYNEQFFGPGTRLTVL.

The chain couples TRBV7-9 to TRBJ1-4, with D unresolved. Trimming pared 0 bases from V and 3 bases from J, leaving 11 bases between. CDR3 length: 16 residues. CDR1 and CDR2 (germline): SEHNR, FQNEAQ (reference sequence). The CDR3: CASSLADAPSNEKLFF. CDR3 DNA: TGTGCCAGCAGCTTAGCGGACGCCCCTTCTAATGAAAAACTGTTTTTT.